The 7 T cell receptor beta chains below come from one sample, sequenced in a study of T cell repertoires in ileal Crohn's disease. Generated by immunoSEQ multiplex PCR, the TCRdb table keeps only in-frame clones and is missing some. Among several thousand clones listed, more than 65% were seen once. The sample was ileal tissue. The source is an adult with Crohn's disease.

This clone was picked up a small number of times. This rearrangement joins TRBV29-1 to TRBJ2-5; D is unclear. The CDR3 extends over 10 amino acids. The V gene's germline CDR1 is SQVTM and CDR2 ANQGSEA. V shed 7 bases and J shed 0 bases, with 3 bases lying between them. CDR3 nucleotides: TGCAGCGCCTACCAAGAGACCCAGTACTTC. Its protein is CSAYQETQYF. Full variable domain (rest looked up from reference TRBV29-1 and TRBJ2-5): SAVISQKPSRDICQRGTSLTIQCQVDSQVTMMFWYRQQPGQSLTLIATANQGSEATYESGFVIDKFPISRPNLTFSTLTVSNMSPEDSSIYLCSAYQETQYFGPGTRLLVL.

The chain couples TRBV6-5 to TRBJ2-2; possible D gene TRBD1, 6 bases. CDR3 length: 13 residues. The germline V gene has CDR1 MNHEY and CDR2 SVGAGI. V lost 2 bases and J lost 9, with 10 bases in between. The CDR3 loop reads CASSYTQGRELFF. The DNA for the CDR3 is TGTGCCAGCAGTTACACACAGGGACGGGAGCTGTTTTTT.

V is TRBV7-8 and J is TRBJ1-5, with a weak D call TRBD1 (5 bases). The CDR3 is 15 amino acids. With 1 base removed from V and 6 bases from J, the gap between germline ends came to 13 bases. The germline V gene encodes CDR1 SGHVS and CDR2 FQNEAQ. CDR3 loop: CASSLGSRQGQPQHF. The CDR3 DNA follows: TGTGCCAGCAGCTTAGGAAGCCGCCAGGGTCAGCCCCAGCATTTT.

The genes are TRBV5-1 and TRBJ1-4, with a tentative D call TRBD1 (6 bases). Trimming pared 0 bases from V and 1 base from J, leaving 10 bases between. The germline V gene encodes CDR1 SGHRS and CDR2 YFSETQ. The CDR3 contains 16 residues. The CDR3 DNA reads TGCGCCAGCAGCTTGGGCCCGACAGGAACTAATGAAAAACTGTTTTTT. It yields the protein CASSLGPTGTNEKLFF.

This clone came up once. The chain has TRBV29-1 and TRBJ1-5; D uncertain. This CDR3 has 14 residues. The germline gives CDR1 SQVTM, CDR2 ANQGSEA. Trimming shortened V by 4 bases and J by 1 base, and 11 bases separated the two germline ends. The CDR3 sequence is CSVVEGPSNQPQHF. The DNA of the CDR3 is TGCAGCGTTGTTGAGGGCCCCAGCAATCAGCCCCAGCATTTT.

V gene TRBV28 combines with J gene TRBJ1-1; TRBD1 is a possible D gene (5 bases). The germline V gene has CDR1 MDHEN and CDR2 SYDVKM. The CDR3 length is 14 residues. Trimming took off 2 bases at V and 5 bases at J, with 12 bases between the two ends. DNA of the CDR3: TGTGCCAGCAGTTTAAAGCCAGGGCGGACTGAAGCTTTCTTT. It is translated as CASSLKPGRTEAFF.

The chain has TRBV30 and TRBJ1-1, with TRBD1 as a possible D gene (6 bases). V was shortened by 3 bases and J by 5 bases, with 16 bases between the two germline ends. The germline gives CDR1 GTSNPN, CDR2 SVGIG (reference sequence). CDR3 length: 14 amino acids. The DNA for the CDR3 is TGTGCCTGGAGCTCAGGGGCAATGGCGACTGAAGCTTTCTTT. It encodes CAWSSGAMATEAFF.